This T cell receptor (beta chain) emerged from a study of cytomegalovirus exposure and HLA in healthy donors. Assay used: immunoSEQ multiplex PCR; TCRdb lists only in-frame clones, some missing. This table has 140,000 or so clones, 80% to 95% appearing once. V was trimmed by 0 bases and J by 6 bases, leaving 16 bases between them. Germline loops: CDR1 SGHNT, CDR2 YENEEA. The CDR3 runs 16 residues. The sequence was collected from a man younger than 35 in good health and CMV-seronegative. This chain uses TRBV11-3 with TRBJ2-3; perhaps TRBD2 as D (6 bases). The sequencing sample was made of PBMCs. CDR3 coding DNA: TGTGCCAGCAGCTTAGATCAGGGACTGGTTGCGGATACGCAGTATTTT. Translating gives CASSLDQGLVADTQYF.